This entry describes one T cell receptor (beta chain). Its antigen is undetermined. Losses at the gene ends were 7 bases for V and 4 bases for J; bases not matched to a gene: 15. Germline V lookup: CDR1 SGHRS, CDR2 YFSETQ. The CDR3 is 16 amino acids. Clones were sequenced by immunoSEQ multiplex PCR, and TCRdb holds only the in-frame ones, with some missing. Of under 200,000 clones listed, 90% to 95% are singletons. The entry originates in a study of T cell responses to AZD1222 COVID-19 vaccine. The study, taken as a whole, reports: Mostly white British, mostly female donors; authors suggested clonal diversity may be underestimated. It was only after the peak T cell response that any repertoires were sampled.

The specimen was peripheral blood, collected on day 0 of AZD1222 vaccination. The sequence was collected from an adult in good health. V usage is TRBV5-1 and J usage is TRBJ2-7; 9 positions match TRBD1. CDR3 sequence (DNA): TGCGCCAGCCAGCCGGGGCTCCGGGACAGGGAATACGAGCAGTACTTC. It encodes CASQPGLRDREYEQYF.